This T cell receptor (beta chain) was captured in a study of OX40 agonist ivuxolimab in advanced cancers. Study results and caveats: More expanded clones were seen, on average, in CD8+ T cells than in CD4+.

For this clone: Its antigen is not known.

V shed 1 base, J shed 2 bases, and the junction held 3 bases outside the gene matches. The germline V gene has CDR1 MNHNS and CDR2 SASEGT. The CDR3 loop spans 15 amino acids. Method: immunoSEQ multiplex PCR; TCRdb's copy keeps in-frame clones and lacks some. The sample includes around 72,000 clones, just over 90% of them seen just once. The TCR originated in an adult with an advanced solid tumor such as melanoma, head and neck, liver or kidney cancer. Sequencing used CD4+ or CD8+ T cells sorted from blood, obtained in a trial of the OX40 agonist ivuxolimab. The V gene is TRBV6-1, the J gene TRBJ1-1; 8 bases match TRBD1. DNA for the CDR3: TGTGCCAGCAGTGAAGTTGGACAGGGCAACACTGAAGCTTTCTTT. Translating gives CASSEVGQGNTEAFF.